This T cell receptor (beta chain) comes out of a study of response to subunit inactivated influenza vaccine. V was clipped by 6 bases and J by 1 base, with 15 bases between them. From germline, CDR1 is MNHEY and CDR2 SMNVEV (reference sequence). The CDR3 consists of 15 residues. In this sample, this clonotype turned up a few times. Each CDR3 protein is one row after TCRdb ran MiXCR on the RT-PCR reads. The profile shows approximately 730,000 distinct CDR3 sequences, over 11% of them singletons. The sample in question was PBMCs from blood, obtained 14 to 15 days before vaccination. The clonotype was recovered from a man aged 50-59 years who received an inactivated influenza vaccine. This rearrangement joins TRBV27 to TRBJ1-1, with unresolved D. The CDR3 DNA reads TGTGCCAGCAGCCCATGGGAACACTCGAACACTGAAGCTTTCTTT. It codes for CASSPWEHSNTEAFF.